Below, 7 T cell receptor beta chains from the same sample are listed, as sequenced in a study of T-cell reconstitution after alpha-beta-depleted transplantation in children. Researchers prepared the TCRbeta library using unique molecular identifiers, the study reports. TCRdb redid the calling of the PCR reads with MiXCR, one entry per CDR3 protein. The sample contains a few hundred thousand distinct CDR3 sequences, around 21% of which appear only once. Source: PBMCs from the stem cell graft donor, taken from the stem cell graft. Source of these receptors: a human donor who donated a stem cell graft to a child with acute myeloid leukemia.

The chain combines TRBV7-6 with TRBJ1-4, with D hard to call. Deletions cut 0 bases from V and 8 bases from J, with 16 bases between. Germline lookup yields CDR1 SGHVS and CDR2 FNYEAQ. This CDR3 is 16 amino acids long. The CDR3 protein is CASSLAWAGEEEKLFF. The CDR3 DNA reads TGTGCCAGCAGCTTAGCGTGGGCGGGTGAAGAAGAAAAACTGTTTTTT. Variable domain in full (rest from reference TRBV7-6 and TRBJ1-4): GAGVSQSPRYKVTKRGQDVALRCDPISGHVSLYWYRQALGQGPEFLTYFNYEAQQDKSGLPNDRFSAERPEGSISTLTIQRTEQRDSAMYRCASSLAWAGEEEKLFFGSGTQLSVL.

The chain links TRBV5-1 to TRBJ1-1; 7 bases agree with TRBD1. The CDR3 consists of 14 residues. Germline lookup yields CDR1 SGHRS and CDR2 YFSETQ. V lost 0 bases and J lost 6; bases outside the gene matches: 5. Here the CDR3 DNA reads TGCGCCAGCAGCTTGGAACAGGGGATTTCTGAAGCTTTCTTT. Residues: CASSLEQGISEAFF.

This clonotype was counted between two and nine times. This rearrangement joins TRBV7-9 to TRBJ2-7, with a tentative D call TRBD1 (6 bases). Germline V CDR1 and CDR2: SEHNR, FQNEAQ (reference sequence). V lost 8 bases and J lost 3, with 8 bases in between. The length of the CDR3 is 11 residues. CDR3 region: CASVGGYEQYF. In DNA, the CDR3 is TGTGCCAGCGTAGGGGGCTACGAGCAGTACTTC. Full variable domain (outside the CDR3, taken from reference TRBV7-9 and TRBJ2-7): DTGVSQNPRHKITKRGQNVTFRCDPISEHNRLYWYRQTLGQGPEFLTYFQNEAQLEKSRLLSDRFSAERPKGSFSTLEIQRTEQGDSAMYLCASVGGYEQYFGPGTRLTVT.

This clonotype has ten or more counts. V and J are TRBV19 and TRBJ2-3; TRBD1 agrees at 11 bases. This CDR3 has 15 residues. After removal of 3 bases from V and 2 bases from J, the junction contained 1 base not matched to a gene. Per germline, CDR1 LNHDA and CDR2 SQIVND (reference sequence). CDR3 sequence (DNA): TGTGCCAGTAGTATGGGACAGGGGGTCACAGATACGCAGTATTTT. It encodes CASSMGQGVTDTQYF.

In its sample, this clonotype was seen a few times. CDR3 sequence (DNA): TGTGCCAGCAGCTTAGGGGGCCGCCAGGAGCAGTTCTTC. Translated, it gives CASSLGGRQEQFF. V and J are TRBV7-2 and TRBJ2-1; D is possibly TRBD1 (5 bases). The germline CDR1 and CDR2 sequences are SGHTA and FQGNSA. Trimming took off 1 base at V and 10 bases at J, with 11 bases between the two ends. This CDR3 is 13 amino acids long.

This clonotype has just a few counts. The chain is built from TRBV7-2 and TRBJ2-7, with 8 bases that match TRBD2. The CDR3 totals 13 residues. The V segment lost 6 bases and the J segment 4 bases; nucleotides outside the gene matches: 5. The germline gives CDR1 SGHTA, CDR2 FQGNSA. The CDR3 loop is CASRPAGVYEQYF. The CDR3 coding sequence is TGTGCCAGCAGGCCAGCGGGAGTGTACGAGCAGTACTTC. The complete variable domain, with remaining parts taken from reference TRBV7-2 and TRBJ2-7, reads GAGVSQSPSNKVTEKGKDVELRCDPISGHTALYWYRQSLGQGLEFLIYFQGNSAPDKSGLPSDRFSAERTGGSVSTLTIQRTQQEDSAVYLCASRPAGVYEQYFGPGTRLTVT.

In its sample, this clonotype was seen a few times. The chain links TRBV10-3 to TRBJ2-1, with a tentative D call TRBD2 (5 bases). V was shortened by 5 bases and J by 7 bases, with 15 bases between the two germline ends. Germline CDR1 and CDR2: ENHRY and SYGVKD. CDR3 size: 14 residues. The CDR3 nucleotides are TGTGCCATCAGTACGCCCGGGATCGCTAATGAGCAGTTCTTC. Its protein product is CAISTPGIANEQFF.